This TCR beta chain is from a study of T cells in Graves' hyperthyroidism and ophthalmopathy. Study-level background: At the time of initial diagnosis and before any treatment, peripheral blood was collected.

The CDR3 sequence is 13 residues long. Germline V gives CDR1 MGHDK, CDR2 SYGVNS. RNA transcripts served as the template for amplifying TCR beta CDR3 regions. First-round RT-PCR targeting the TCR CDR3 was performed with the HTBI primer set. A single record per CDR3 protein comes from TCRdb applying MiXCR to the multiplex PCR reads. The profile shows 30,000 to 45,000 distinct CDR3 sequences, 40% to 60% of them singletons. PBMCs came from more than 9 ml fresh peripheral blood. As concerns this clonotype: The junction departs from germline at one end; a sequencing error may be responsible.

This sequence joins TRBV25-1 and TRBJ2-7; tentatively, D is TRBD2 (5 bases). The specimen sequenced was blood. The receptor was isolated from a man in his forties or fifties with Graves' ophthalmopathy. The CDR3 DNA follows: TGTGCCAACAGTCTCACTAGAGGGAGAAAGCAGTATTTC. Its translation is CANSLTRGRKQYF.